Here is one TCR beta chain with its context. It lacks a known antigen. The germline gene is not matched at one end of the junction; a read error may be the cause. Without any cell sorting, total RNA and DNA were co-extracted from approximately 20-30 mg of bulk tissue using the AllPrep DNA/RNA mini kit. Between late 2015 and early 2016, roughly five patients in China with histopathologically diagnosed primary liver carcinoma had surgical resection. Patients had chronic HBV infection and were treatment-naive at sampling. Five spatially separated regions were sampled from each tumor: the superior, inferior, left-lateral and right-lateral poles, plus the tumor centre. More than 90% viable tumor cells were found by histology in every tumor sample. Fresh tumor and adjacent tissue pieces were bisected; one half was stored in RNAlater at -80°C, the other sent for histology. The germline V gene yields SGHAT for CDR1 and FQNNGV for CDR2. The CDR3 sequence holds 13 residues, the cysteine and phenylalanine included. Of the read, only the CDR3 DNA is kept; its 39 bases are in frame from base 1.

The record originates from a study of tumor-infiltrating lymphocytes in primary liver carcinoma (dated by TCRdb to about 2017). For the wider study: Of the five patients (three men and two women, aged 30 to 69 years), four had hepatocellular carcinoma and one had combined HCC and intrahepatic cholangiocarcinoma. The five patients had tumors staged T1-T3 N0M0, with maximum diameters ranging from roughly 4.2 to 11 cm. Samples yielded roughly 3.65 to 7.5 million productive TCRbeta reads; read depth did not differ significantly between tissue types. For each liver tumor, the study sampled five regions along with adjacent normal tissue and blood, and applied TCRbeta repertoire sequencing, expression microarrays and whole-exome sequencing. TCRbeta repertoire sequencing covered 35 or so specimens from 5 patients: some 25 tumor regions, 5 adjacent noncancerous liver tissues and 5 peripheral blood samples. The 20 to 25 tumor region samples were profiled with Agilent mRNA microarrays so that TCRbeta repertoire diversity could be related to the local molecular phenotype. Technical replicate repertoires showed high reproducibility, with mean shared-clone rates about 0.92 and correlation coefficients above 0.95. What the research found in general, with its limitations: Bulk unsorted samples precluded comparing CD4+ and CD8+ T cell repertoires. Pairs of tumor regions showed greater repertoire overlap (mean roughly 35%) than tumor-adjacent pairs (roughly 17%) or tumor-blood pairs (approximately 15%), which is consistent with antigen-driven expansion. Only four or five patients were included in the study, and the authors note that the findings should be validated in a larger study. The top 250 clones made up a significantly larger repertoire fraction in tumors than in blood (p = 0.039). Because only the TCR beta chain was sequenced and unpaired alpha chains were not captured, true repertoire diversity is likely underestimated. Only about 7.5-25% of top clones were found in all five regions of a tumor, suggesting spatial heterogeneity of tumor-infiltrating T cells.

A constant-region primer and ProtoScript II reverse transcriptase were used to reverse-transcribe TCRbeta-specific cDNA from roughly 0.55 ug total RNA. Three nested multiplex PCR rounds, following a slightly modified ARM-PCR procedure, were used to build the TCRbeta libraries. Multiplex TRBV1-TRBV30 forward primers and a Cbeta reverse primer were used in the first two PCR rounds, each of which was run for roughly 10 cycles. Sample barcodes and Illumina adapters were added in a final 25-cycle PCR using Deep VentR polymerase. Before sequencing, amplicons between 200 and 500 bp were purified from gel using a QIAquick gel extraction kit. The TCRbeta amplicons were sequenced with 250-bp paired-end reads on an Illumina HiSeq 2500. Per the authors' processing: Reads were quality-trimmed with Trimmomatic v0.33, and paired reads were merged with FLASH v1.2.11 to recover full CDR3 sequences. V, D and J germline segments were assigned to the rearranged TCRbeta sequences by MiGEC v1.2.1b. Clonotype statistics and Shannon-Wiener diversity indices were calculated with VDJtools v1.0.0. To cut down on sampling bias, every analysis after diversity analysis relied on just the 250 most abundant clonotypes from each sample. TCRdb applied fastp at Q25 and MiXCR to the public reads, then kept only in-frame beta chains. Every CDR3 protein is listed once, alongside the most common genes and DNA of its rows. TCRdb's processing, not the authors', yielded these V and J calls. This sample comprises 55,000 to 70,000 distinct CDR3 sequences, less than 75% of them detected only once. Of the sample, approximately 54% is held by the ten largest clones.

Sequencing input: liver tumor tissue from sampling region 2. The sample's cell subset or site, from its label and the paper: tumor region T2, inferior pole. The TCR comes from a man aged 40-49 years with primary liver carcinoma and hepatitis B virus infection. The chain joins TRBV11-2 to TRBJ1-2; a tentative D match to TRBD1 spans 6 bases. The CDR3 region: CVSSSAGGSGYNF. The DNA sequence follows: TGTGTCAGCAGCTCCGCCGGGGGCTCCGGCTACAACTTC.